This record concerns one TCR beta chain sequence. The data were obtained in a study of beta chain features in type 1 diabetes. Whole-study context: There was similarity between patients and healthy donors in age, gender and cell yields.

All of the isolated RNA was reverse transcribed, so expressed TCRB transcripts were sequenced. Sequencing of naive, central memory and regulatory T cell samples gave an average of about 3.9 million reads. TCRdb's table, derived via immunoSEQ multiplex PCR, lists solely in-frame clones and lacks some. The sample includes roughly 500,000 clones, about an eighth seen only once; the top ten take about 0.042%. The germline gives CDR1 SGDLS, CDR2 YYNGEE. With 0 bases clipped from V and 6 bases from J, the junction kept 5 bases outside the gene matches. This CDR3 is 15 amino acids long. The rearrangement joins TRBV9 to TRBJ2-2, with 7 bases fitting TRBD2. The TCR comes from a woman between 18 and 30 years old in good health. Material: naive CD4+ T cells from blood. CDR3 amino acids: CASSVVSRGAGELFF. CDR3 DNA: TGTGCCAGCAGCGTAGTGTCCCGGGGGGCCGGGGAGCTGTTTTTT. Together with reference TRBV9 and TRBJ2-2, the CDR3 gives the full variable domain: DSGVTQTPKHLITATGQRVTLRCSPRSGDLSVYWYQQSLDQGLQFLIQYYNGEERAKGNILERFSAQQFPDLHSELNLSSLELGDSALYFCASSVVSRGAGELFFGEGSRLTVL.